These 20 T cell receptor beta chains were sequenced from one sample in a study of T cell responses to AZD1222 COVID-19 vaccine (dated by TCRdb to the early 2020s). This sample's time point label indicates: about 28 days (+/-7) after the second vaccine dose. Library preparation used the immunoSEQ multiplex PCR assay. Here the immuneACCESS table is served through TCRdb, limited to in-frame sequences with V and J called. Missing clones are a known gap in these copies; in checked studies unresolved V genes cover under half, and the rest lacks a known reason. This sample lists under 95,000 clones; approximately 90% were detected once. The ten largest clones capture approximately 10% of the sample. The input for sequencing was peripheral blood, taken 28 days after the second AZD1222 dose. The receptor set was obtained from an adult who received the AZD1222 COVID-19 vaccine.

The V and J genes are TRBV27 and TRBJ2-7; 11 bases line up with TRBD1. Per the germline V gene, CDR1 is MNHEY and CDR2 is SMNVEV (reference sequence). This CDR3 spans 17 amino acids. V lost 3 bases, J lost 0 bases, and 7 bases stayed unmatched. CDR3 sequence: CASSLAPGQGGSYEQYF. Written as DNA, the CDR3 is TGTGCCAGCAGTTTGGCACCGGGACAGGGGGGCTCCTACGAGCAGTACTTC.

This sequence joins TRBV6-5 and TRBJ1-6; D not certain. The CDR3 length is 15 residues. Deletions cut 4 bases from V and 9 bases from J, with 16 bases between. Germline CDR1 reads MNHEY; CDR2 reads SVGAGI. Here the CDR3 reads CASSFGRGRVSPLHF. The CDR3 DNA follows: TGTGCCAGCAGTTTTGGGCGAGGACGGGTTTCACCCCTCCACTTT.

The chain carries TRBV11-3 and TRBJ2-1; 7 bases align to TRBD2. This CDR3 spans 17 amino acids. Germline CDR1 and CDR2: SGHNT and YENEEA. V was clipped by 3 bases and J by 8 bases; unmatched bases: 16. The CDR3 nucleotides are TGTGCCAGCAGCTTGGGGATGGGGCTAGCGGAGACGGATGAGCAGTTCTTC. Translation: CASSLGMGLAETDEQFF.

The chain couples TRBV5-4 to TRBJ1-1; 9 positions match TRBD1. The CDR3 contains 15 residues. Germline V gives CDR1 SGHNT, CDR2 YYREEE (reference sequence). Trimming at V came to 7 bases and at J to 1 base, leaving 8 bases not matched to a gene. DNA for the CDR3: TGTGCCAGCGGCGGACAGGGGACAGCGAACACTGAAGCTTTCTTT. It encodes CASGGQGTANTEAFF.

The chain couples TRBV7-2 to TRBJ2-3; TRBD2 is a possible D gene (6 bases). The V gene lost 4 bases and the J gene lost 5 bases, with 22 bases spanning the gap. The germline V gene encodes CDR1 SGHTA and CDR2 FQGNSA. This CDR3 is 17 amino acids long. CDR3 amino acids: CASSSASGTWGVDTQYF. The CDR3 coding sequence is TGTGCCAGCAGCTCTGCGTCGGGGACTTGGGGCGTAGATACGCAGTATTTT.

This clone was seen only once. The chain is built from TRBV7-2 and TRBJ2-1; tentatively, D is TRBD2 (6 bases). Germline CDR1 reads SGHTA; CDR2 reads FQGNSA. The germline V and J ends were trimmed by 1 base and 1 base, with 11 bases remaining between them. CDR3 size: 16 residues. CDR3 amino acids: CASSLGLALSYNEQFF. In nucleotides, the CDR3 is TGTGCCAGCAGCTTAGGCCTAGCGCTATCCTACAATGAGCAGTTCTTC.

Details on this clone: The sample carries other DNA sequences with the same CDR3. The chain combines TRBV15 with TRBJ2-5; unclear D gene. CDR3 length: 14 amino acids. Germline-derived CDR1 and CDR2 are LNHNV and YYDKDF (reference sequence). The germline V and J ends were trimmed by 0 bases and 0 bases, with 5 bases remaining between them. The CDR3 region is CATSREKYQETQYF. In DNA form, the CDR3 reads TGTGCCACCAGCAGAGAGAAATACCAAGAGACCCAGTACTTC.

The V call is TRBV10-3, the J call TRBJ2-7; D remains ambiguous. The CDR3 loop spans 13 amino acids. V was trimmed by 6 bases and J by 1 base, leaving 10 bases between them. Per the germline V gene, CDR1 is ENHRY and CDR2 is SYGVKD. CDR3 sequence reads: CAIRLASSYEQYF. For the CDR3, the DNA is TGTGCCATCAGGTTGGCCAGTTCCTACGAGCAGTACTTC.

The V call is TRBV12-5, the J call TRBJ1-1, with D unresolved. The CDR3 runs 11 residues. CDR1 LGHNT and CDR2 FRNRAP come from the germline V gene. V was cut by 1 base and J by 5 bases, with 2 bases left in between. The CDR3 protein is CASGLGTEAFF. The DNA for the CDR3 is TGTGCTAGTGGTTTGGGAACTGAAGCTTTCTTT.

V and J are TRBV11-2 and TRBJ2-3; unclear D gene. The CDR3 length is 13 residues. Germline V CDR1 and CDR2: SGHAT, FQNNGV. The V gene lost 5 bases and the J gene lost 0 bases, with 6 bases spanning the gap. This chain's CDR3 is CASSMTSTDTQYF. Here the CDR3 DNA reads TGTGCCAGCAGCATGACTAGCACAGATACGCAGTATTTT. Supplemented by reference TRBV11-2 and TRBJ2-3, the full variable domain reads EAGVAQSPRYKIIEKRQSVAFWCNPISGHATLYWYQQILGQGPKLLIQFQNNGVVDDSQLPKDRFSAERLKGVDSTLKIQPAKLEDSAVYLCASSMTSTDTQYFGPGTRLTVL.

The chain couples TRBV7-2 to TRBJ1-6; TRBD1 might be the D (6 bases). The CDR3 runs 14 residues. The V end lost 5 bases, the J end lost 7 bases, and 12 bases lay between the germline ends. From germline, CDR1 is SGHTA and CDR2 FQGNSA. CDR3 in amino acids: CASSRRDTNSPLHF. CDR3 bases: TGTGCCAGCAGCCGGCGGGACACCAATTCACCCCTCCACTTT.

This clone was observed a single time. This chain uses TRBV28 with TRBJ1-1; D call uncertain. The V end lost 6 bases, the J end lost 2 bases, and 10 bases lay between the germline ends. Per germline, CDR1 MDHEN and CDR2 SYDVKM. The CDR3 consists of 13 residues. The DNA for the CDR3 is TGTGCCAGCAGCTCCTACACCAACACTGAAGCTTTCTTT. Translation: CASSSYTNTEAFF.

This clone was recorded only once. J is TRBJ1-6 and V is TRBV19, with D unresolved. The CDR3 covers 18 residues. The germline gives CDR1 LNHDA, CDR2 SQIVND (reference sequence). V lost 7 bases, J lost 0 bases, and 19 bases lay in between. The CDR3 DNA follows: TGTGCCAGTACCGCAGCGGGAGGGTCCGTCTCCTATAATTCACCCCTCCACTTT. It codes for CASTAAGGSVSYNSPLHF.

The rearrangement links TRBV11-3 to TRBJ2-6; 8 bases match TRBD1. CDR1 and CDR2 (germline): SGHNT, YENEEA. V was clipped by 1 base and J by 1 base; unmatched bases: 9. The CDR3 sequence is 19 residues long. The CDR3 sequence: CASSLGGDRGRSGANVLTF. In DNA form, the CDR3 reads TGTGCCAGCAGCTTAGGGGGTGACAGGGGAAGATCTGGGGCCAACGTCCTGACTTTC.

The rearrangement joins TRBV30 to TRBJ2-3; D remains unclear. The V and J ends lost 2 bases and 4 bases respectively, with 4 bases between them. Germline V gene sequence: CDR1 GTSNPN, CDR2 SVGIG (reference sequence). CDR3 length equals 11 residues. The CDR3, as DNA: TGTGCCTGGAGTCTGGCAGATACGCAGTATTTT. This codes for CAWSLADTQYF.

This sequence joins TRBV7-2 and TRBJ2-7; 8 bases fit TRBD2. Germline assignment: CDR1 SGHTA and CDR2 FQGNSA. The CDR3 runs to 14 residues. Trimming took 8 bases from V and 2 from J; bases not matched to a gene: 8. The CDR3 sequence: CASSLAGSAYEQYF. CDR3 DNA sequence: TGTGCCAGCTCATTAGCGGGGAGCGCCTACGAGCAGTACTTC.

The CDR3 loop is CAISGEVGGSPNYGYTF. Written as DNA, the CDR3 is TGTGCCATCAGTGGGGAGGTAGGGGGCTCACCTAACTATGGCTACACCTTC. The chain recombines TRBV10-3 with TRBJ1-2; the match to TRBD1 covers 7 bases. The CDR3 extends over 17 amino acids. CDR1 and CDR2 (germline): ENHRY, SYGVKD. Germline trimming cut 4 bases from V and 0 bases from J; bases unmatched to any gene: 11.

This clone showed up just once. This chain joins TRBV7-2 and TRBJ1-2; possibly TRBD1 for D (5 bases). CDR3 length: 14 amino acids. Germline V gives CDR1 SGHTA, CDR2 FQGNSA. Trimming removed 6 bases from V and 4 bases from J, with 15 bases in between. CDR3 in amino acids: CASSLGAGSYGYTF. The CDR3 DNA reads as TGTGCCAGCAGTTTGGGAGCAGGGAGCTATGGCTACACCTTC.

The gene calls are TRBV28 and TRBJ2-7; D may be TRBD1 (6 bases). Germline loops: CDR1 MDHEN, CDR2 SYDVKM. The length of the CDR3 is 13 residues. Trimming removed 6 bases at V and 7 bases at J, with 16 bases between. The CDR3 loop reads CASRFQGFGEQYF. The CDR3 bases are TGTGCCAGCAGATTCCAGGGGTTTGGGGAGCAGTACTTC.

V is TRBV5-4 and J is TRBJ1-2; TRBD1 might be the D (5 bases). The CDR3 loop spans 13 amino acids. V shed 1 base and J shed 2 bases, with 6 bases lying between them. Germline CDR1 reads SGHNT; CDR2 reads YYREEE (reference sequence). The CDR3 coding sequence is TGTGCCAGCAGCTTGCAGGGAAACTATGGCTACACCTTC. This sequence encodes CASSLQGNYGYTF.